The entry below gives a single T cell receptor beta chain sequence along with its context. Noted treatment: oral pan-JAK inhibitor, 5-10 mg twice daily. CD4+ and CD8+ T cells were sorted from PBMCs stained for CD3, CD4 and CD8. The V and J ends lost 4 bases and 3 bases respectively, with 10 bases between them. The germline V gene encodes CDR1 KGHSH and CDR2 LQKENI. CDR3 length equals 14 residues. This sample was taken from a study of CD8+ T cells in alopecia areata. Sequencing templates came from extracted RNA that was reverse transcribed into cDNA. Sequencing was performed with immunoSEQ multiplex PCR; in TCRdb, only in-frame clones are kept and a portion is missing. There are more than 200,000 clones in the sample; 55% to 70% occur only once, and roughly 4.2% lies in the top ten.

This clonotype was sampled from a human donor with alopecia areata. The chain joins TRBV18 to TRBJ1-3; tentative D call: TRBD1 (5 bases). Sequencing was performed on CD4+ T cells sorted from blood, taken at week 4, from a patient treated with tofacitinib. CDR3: CASSLDSFGNTIYF. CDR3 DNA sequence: TGTGCCAGCTCACTTGACAGCTTTGGAAACACCATATATTTT.